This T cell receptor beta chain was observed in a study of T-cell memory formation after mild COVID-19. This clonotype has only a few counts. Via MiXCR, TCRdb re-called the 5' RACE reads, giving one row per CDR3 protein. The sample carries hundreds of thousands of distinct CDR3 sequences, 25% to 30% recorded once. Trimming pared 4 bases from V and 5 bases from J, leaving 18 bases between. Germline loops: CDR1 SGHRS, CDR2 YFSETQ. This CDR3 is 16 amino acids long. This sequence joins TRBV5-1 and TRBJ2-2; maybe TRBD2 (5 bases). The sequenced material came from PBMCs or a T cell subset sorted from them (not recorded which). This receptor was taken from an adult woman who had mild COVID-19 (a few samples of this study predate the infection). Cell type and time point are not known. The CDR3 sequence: CASSGGPGSGTGELFF. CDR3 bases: TGCGCCAGCAGCGGAGGACCGGGGTCCGGAACCGGGGAGCTGTTTTTT.